The clone carrying this T cell receptor (beta chain) was found a few times. The sample belongs to a study of T cells in Graves' hyperthyroidism and ophthalmopathy. TCR beta CDR3 regions were amplified from RNA. When the TCR CDR3 underwent first-round RT-PCR, the HTBI primer set was used. Using its own MiXCR run on the multiplex PCR reads, TCRdb lists one record per CDR3 protein. The data show about 210,000 distinct CDR3 sequences, with 17% seen just once and approximately 50% held by the top ten. The germline gives CDR1 SGHRS, CDR2 YFSETQ. This CDR3 region has 15 residues. V lost 1 base and J lost 6, with 13 bases in between.

Material for sequencing was blood. This clonotype originated in a man aged 50 or older with Graves' hyperthyroidism. J is TRBJ1-4 and V is TRBV5-1; possibly TRBD1 for D (5 bases). The CDR3 region is CASSLTGFAYEKLFF. In DNA, the CDR3 is TGCGCCAGCAGCTTGACAGGTTTTGCTTATGAAAAACTGTTTTTT.